This T cell receptor (beta chain) was obtained from a study of blood T cell repertoires in COVID-19. As for the study in general: Samples representing acute and convalescent COVID-19 were sourced from the United States, Italy and Spain. PBMCs, B-cell-depleted T cells, or T cells provided the cDNA or gDNA that made up the material.

The authors' processing: Reference gene primer amplification yielded estimated nucleated cell counts. Sequenced by immunoSEQ multiplex PCR; TCRdb stores in-frame clones only, minus some. V, J and clone size reflect that table, while D and trimming were determined from the DNA. Here the sample spans tens of thousands of clones, 86% being singletons. Source material: peripheral blood. The receptor was derived from a man aged 50-60 years with active or convalescent COVID-19.

CDR3: CASSFDRETGELFF. The CDR3 region has the DNA TGCGCCAGCAGCTTCGACAGAGAGACCGGGGAGCTGTTTTTT. The V call is TRBV5-1, the J call TRBJ2-2; possibly TRBD1 for D (5 bases). CDR1 is SGHRS and CDR2 is YFSETQ in the germline V gene. The germline V and J ends were trimmed by 2 bases and 5 bases, with 10 bases remaining between them. This CDR3 region has 14 residues.